This TCR beta chain was sequenced during a study of regulatory T cells in long-lasting Graves disease. The overall study: Graves' patients who were just diagnosed had used antithyroid drugs for under 3 months. Whole-study findings and limits: TRBV28, TRBJ1-2 and TRBJ2-5 were segments that persistent disease favored.

CDR3 length equals 18 residues. The V gene's germline CDR1 is SGHTA and CDR2 FQGNSA. V trimming: 1 base; J trimming: 1 base; junction bases outside the gene matches: 9. TCR beta libraries were built with iRepertoire HTBI primers and Arm-PCR of CDR3 regions. TCRdb used MiXCR to reprocess the multiplex PCR reads, holding one entry per CDR3 protein. The sample includes 680,000 or so distinct CDR3 sequences, 16% seen only once; the top ten take 18%. Indicated time point: newly diagnosed GD, antithyroid drugs for less than 3 months. The TCR library was made from RNA that had been extracted from PBMCs in TRIzol. Only a few counts were recorded for this clonotype. The antigen remains unidentified. This same sample was also part of a study on T cells in Graves' hyperthyroidism and ophthalmopathy. That publication notes: Diagnostic assessment was based on clinical symptoms, serum thyroxine and TRAb, thyroid ultrasound and orbital computed tomography.

The sequencing here drew on peripheral blood mononuclear cells (PBMCs), taken at new diagnosis, from a patient treated with antithyroid drugs. The receptor was derived from a young woman with Graves disease. This chain connects TRBV7-2 to TRBJ2-4; 8 bases line up with TRBD2. The CDR3 DNA reads TGTGCCAGCAGCTTAGAGGTACTAGCGGCCCCCGCCAAAAACATTCAGTACTTC. Its translation is CASSLEVLAAPAKNIQYF. The full variable domain, completed using reference TRBV7-2 and TRBJ2-4, is GAGVSQSPSNKVTEKGKDVELRCDPISGHTALYWYRQSLGQGLEFLIYFQGNSAPDKSGLPSDRFSAERTGGSVSTLTIQRTQQEDSAVYLCASSLEVLAAPAKNIQYFGAGTRLSVL.